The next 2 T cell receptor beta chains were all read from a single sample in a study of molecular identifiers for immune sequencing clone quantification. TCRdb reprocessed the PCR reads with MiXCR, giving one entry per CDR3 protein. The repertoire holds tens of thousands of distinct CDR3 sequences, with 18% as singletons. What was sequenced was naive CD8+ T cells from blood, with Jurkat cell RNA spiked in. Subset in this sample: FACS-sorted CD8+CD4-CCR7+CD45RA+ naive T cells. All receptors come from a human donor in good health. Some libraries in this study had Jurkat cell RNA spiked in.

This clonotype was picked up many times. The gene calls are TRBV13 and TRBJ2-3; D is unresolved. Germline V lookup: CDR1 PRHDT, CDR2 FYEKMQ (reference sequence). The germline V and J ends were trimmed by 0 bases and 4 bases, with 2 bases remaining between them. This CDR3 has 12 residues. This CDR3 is CASSLGADTQYF. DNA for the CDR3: TGTGCCAGCAGCTTAGGTGCAGATACGCAGTATTTT.

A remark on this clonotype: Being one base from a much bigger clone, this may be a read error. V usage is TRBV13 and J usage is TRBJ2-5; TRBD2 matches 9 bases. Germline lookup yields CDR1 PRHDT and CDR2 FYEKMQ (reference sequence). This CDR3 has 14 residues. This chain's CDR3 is CAGSRSGSGETQYF. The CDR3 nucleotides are TGTGCCGGCAGCCGTAGCGGGAGTGGTGAGACCCAGTACTTC.